The 30 T cell receptor beta chains listed next were all sequenced from one sample in a study of CD8+ T cells in alopecia areata. Following extraction, RNA underwent reverse transcription to cDNA, which served as the sequencing template. The repertoire was sequenced with immunoSEQ multiplex PCR; TCRdb's copy has only in-frame clones and lacks some. Of some 110,000 clones in the sample, around two fifths were seen once. Source material: CD4+ T cells sorted from blood. All receptors come from a human donor with alopecia areata.

This chain uses TRBV19 with TRBJ2-2, with D possibly being TRBD2 (5 bases). With 7 bases removed from V and 5 bases from J, the gap between germline ends came to 14 bases. The CDR3 extends over 14 amino acids. The germline gives CDR1 LNHDA, CDR2 SQIVND (reference sequence). The CDR3 reads CASNEGDVTGELFF. The CDR3 DNA reads TGTGCCAGTAACGAGGGAGACGTTACCGGGGAGCTGTTTTTT. The entire variable domain, with the rest obtained from reference TRBV19 and TRBJ2-2, is as follows: DGGITQSPKYLFRKEGQNVTLSCEQNLNHDAMYWYRQDPGQGLRLIYYSQIVNDFQKGDIAEGYSVSREKKESFPLTVTSAQKNPTAFYLCASNEGDVTGELFFGEGSRLTVL.

This clone was counted only a few times. V gene TRBV15 combines with J gene TRBJ2-1, with no clear D. With 3 bases removed from V and 8 bases from J, the gap between germline ends came to 11 bases. The length of the CDR3 is 13 residues. The germline gives CDR1 LNHNV, CDR2 YYDKDF (reference sequence). The CDR3 loop is CATSRISSDEQFF. In nucleotides, the CDR3 is TGTGCCACCAGCAGGATCAGTTCGGATGAGCAGTTCTTC.

The chain links TRBV30 to TRBJ2-3, with 13 bases that match TRBD2. Per germline, CDR1 GTSNPN and CDR2 SVGIG (reference sequence). With 3 bases clipped from V and 5 bases from J, the junction kept 2 bases outside the gene matches. This CDR3 is built from 14 residues. Here the CDR3 DNA reads TGTGCCTGGAGACTAGCGGGAGGGCGAGATACGCAGTATTTT. This sequence encodes CAWRLAGGRDTQYF.

This chain uses TRBV7-8 with TRBJ2-2; 8 bases map to TRBD1. With V trimmed by 3 bases and J by 6 bases, 6 bases remained unmatched. Germline V gene lookup returns CDR1 SGHVS and CDR2 FQNEAQ. The CDR3 consists of 15 residues. The CDR3 spells CASSLDRVVAGELFF. CDR3 DNA sequence: TGTGCCAGCAGCTTGGACAGGGTCGTTGCCGGGGAGCTGTTTTTT.

V is TRBV29-1 and J is TRBJ2-3, with a weak D call TRBD2 (5 bases). The CDR3 totals 15 residues. Between the trimmed V and J ends, which lost 3 bases and 2 bases, there was a span of 15 bases. Germline V CDR1 and CDR2: SQVTM, ANQGSEA. In DNA form, the CDR3 reads TGCAGCGTTGAGTTGTTGGCGGGCGCCACAGATACGCAGTATTTT. It codes for CSVELLAGATDTQYF.

This sequence joins TRBV4-2 and TRBJ2-7, with D maybe TRBD2 (7 bases). Germline values: CDR1 LGHNA, CDR2 YNFKEQ. V lost 0 bases to trimming and J lost 2 bases, with 11 bases between them. The CDR3 extends over 15 amino acids. The CDR3 sequence is CASSQEARGPYEQYF. The CDR3 coding sequence is TGTGCCAGCAGCCAAGAGGCGCGGGGGCCCTACGAGCAGTACTTC.

V usage is TRBV5-1 and J usage is TRBJ2-7, with D possibly TRBD2 on 5 matching bases. From germline, CDR1 is SGHRS and CDR2 YFSETQ. Trimming shortened V by 4 bases and J by 0 bases, and 14 bases separated the two germline ends. The CDR3 length is 15 residues. Here the CDR3 DNA reads TGCGCCAGCAGCGGGGAAGCGGTTTCCTCCTACGAGCAGTACTTC. It specifies CASSGEAVSSYEQYF.

In this sample, this clone turned up a few times. Other nucleotide sequences in the sample specify the same CDR3. The chain recombines TRBV18 with TRBJ1-2; 7 bases agree with TRBD1. This CDR3 has 13 amino acids. Germline trimming cut 3 bases from V and 3 bases from J; bases unmatched to any gene: 1. Germline CDR1 and CDR2: KGHSH and LQKENI. The CDR3 coding sequence is TGTGCCAGCTCACCTGACAGGGACTATGGCTACACCTTC. Protein: CASSPDRDYGYTF.

The chain has TRBV29-1 and TRBJ2-3; no clear D gene. The CDR3 loop spans 15 amino acids. Germline-derived CDR1 and CDR2 are SQVTM and ANQGSEA. V was shortened by 4 bases and J by 1 base, with 15 bases between the two germline ends. CDR3 amino acids: CSVGRSGWGTDTQYF. The CDR3 DNA sequence: TGCAGCGTTGGTAGGAGTGGGTGGGGCACAGATACGCAGTATTTT.

The chain links TRBV7-3 to TRBJ2-3; D unresolved. Germline values: CDR1 SGHTA, CDR2 FQGTGA. The CDR3 spans 13 residues. Trimming stripped 3 bases from V and 1 base from J, with 5 bases between. CDR3 sequence (DNA): TGTGCCAGCAGCTTTTCCGGCACAGATACGCAGTATTTT. Encoded protein: CASSFSGTDTQYF.

This clone was detected a few times. The rearrangement joins TRBV29-1 to TRBJ1-2; D perhaps matches TRBD1 (5 bases). V lost 5 bases, J lost 4 bases, and 20 bases lay in between. The CDR3 is 15 amino acids. Looked up from germline, CDR1 is SQVTM and CDR2 is ANQGSEA. CDR3 coding DNA: TGCAGCGTTCAACACCCAGGGAACTGGGGCTATGGCTACACCTTC. It translates to CSVQHPGNWGYGYTF.

This clone showed up just a few times. The chain employs TRBV29-1 and TRBJ1-1; weak D call: TRBD1 (6 bases). The germline gives CDR1 SQVTM, CDR2 ANQGSEA. This CDR3 comprises 13 residues. V was pared by 4 bases and J by 1 base, with 10 bases between. The CDR3 here is CSVALQGNTEAFF. The CDR3 DNA is TGCAGCGTTGCTTTACAGGGGAACACTGAAGCTTTCTTT.

This clone was seen a few times. The chain links TRBV29-1 to TRBJ2-1, with D unclear. This CDR3 is built from 12 residues. The ends were cut back, 8 bases at V and 5 bases at J, with 13 bases in the middle. Germline V gene lookup returns CDR1 SQVTM and CDR2 ANQGSEA. This CDR3 is CSCWRRDNEQFF. The DNA for the CDR3 is TGCAGCTGCTGGCGGAGAGACAATGAGCAGTTCTTC.

Points on this clone: The same CDR3 also results from other DNA sequences found in this sample. This chain links TRBV29-1 with TRBJ2-1; 7 nucleotides match TRBD2. J lost 3 bases, V lost 6 bases, and 5 bases had no gene match. The CDR3 runs to 13 residues. Germline V gene lookup returns CDR1 SQVTM and CDR2 ANQGSEA. CDR3 loop: CSVSSGGYNEQFF. CDR3 in DNA: TGCAGCGTGTCTAGCGGCGGCTACAATGAGCAGTTCTTC.

V gene TRBV7-2 combines with J gene TRBJ2-5; D is perhaps TRBD2 (5 bases). The CDR3 is 14 residues long. V gave up 8 bases and J gave up 3 bases, with 16 bases separating them. Germline loops: CDR1 SGHTA, CDR2 FQGNSA. The CDR3 loop is CASGGQQNKETQYF. The CDR3, as DNA: TGTGCCAGCGGAGGCCAACAGAACAAAGAGACCCAGTACTTC.

The gene calls are TRBV11-2 and TRBJ2-7, with TRBD2 as a possible D gene (6 bases). The CDR3 length is 17 residues. With 2 bases removed from V and 0 bases from J, the gap between germline ends came to 17 bases. Germline V gene sequence: CDR1 SGHAT, CDR2 FQNNGV. CDR3 coding DNA: TGTGCCAGCAGCTTAATACCCTATTTCGGGAGCTCCTACGAGCAGTACTTC. Translated: CASSLIPYFGSSYEQYF.

This clone was seen once. CDR3 amino acids: CASSDGTSYYNEQFF. In DNA form, the CDR3 reads TGTGCCAGCAGTGACGGGACTAGCTACTACAATGAGCAGTTCTTC. The chain carries TRBV2 and TRBJ2-1; 9 bases fit TRBD2. This CDR3 spans 15 amino acids. Germline values: CDR1 SNHLY, CDR2 FYNNEI. Trimming at V came to 3 bases and at J to 3 bases, leaving 3 bases not matched to a gene.

This clone was detected only a few times. Here the CDR3 reads CASSQYGGRNTEAFF. Written as DNA, the CDR3 is TGCGCCAGCAGTCAATATGGAGGCAGAAACACTGAAGCTTTCTTT. The chain is built from TRBV23-1 and TRBJ1-1, with D unclear. TRBV23-1 is labeled an ORF, and its function is uncertain. This CDR3 comprises 15 residues. V dropped 1 base and J dropped 2 bases, with 11 bases sitting between them.

V usage is TRBV29-1 and J usage is TRBJ1-1, with D perhaps matching TRBD1 (6 bases). CDR1 is SQVTM, CDR2 ANQGSEA, per germline. The V and J ends lost 6 bases and 2 bases respectively, with 16 bases between them. The CDR3 runs 14 residues. CDR3 loop: CSVRLLDRNTEAFF. Written as DNA, the CDR3 is TGCAGCGTACGCCTGTTGGACAGAAACACTGAAGCTTTCTTT.

The chain employs TRBV30 and TRBJ2-7, with 10 bases fitting TRBD2. The CDR3 is 12 residues long. Germline V gene data show CDR1 as GTSNPN and CDR2 as SVGIG (reference sequence). After removal of 4 bases from V and 6 bases from J, the junction contained 3 bases not matched to a gene. Here the CDR3 DNA reads TGTGCCTGGAATAGCGGGAGGACCGAGCAGTACTTC. Its protein is CAWNSGRTEQYF.

This clone was seen only a few times. The rearrangement links TRBV29-1 to TRBJ2-5; D is ambiguous. Germline-derived CDR1 and CDR2 are SQVTM and ANQGSEA. V was cut by 0 bases and J by 1 base, with 6 bases left in between. This CDR3 is built from 13 residues. CDR3 nucleotides: TGCAGCGTTGAAGACGACCGCCAAGAGACCCAGTACTTC. It codes for CSVEDDRQETQYF.

There are a few counts of this clone. The chain employs TRBV7-9 and TRBJ2-7; possible D gene TRBD1, 5 bases. Germline CDR1 SEHNR, CDR2 FQNEAQ (reference sequence). The CDR3 is made up of 13 amino acids. V lost 5 bases and J lost 3, with 11 bases in between. This chain's CDR3 is CASSRVTGYEQYF. CDR3 bases: TGTGCCAGCAGCCGCGTAACAGGCTACGAGCAGTACTTC. Combining the CDR3 with reference TRBV7-9 and TRBJ2-7 gives the whole variable domain DTGVSQNPRHKITKRGQNVTFRCDPISEHNRLYWYRQTLGQGPEFLTYFQNEAQLEKSRLLSDRFSAERPKGSFSTLEIQRTEQGDSAMYLCASSRVTGYEQYFGPGTRLTVT.

The chain has TRBV23-1 and TRBJ2-7; D could derive from TRBD1 or TRBD2 (5 bases each). TRBV23-1 falls under the ORF class, with uncertain function. V lost 4 bases to trimming and J lost 2 bases, with 15 bases between them. The CDR3 runs 15 residues. This CDR3 reads CASSLDPGRTYEQYF. In DNA form, the CDR3 reads TGCGCCAGCAGTCTCGACCCGGGACGGACCTACGAGCAGTACTTC.

The chain employs TRBV29-1 and TRBJ2-3; D is unresolved. V dropped 4 bases and J dropped 4 bases, with 12 bases sitting between them. The CDR3 covers 13 residues. CDR1 and CDR2 (germline): SQVTM, ANQGSEA. The CDR3 DNA sequence: TGCAGCGTTGGTGATACTGGGGCAGATACGCAGTATTTT. Amino acids: CSVGDTGADTQYF.

This clone was detected only a few times. The chain joins TRBV7-9 to TRBJ2-3, with TRBD2 matching over 9 bases. The CDR3 is made up of 14 amino acids. Per germline, CDR1 SEHNR and CDR2 FQNEAQ (reference sequence). J gave up 5 bases and V 3 bases, and 3 bases lay outside the gene matches. CDR3 protein: CASSFAGGQDTQYF. The CDR3 DNA reads TGTGCCAGCAGCTTCGCGGGGGGGCAAGATACGCAGTATTTT.

The J gene is TRBJ2-7, the V gene TRBV6-6; D might be TRBD1 or TRBD2, each matching 6 bases. Per the germline V gene, CDR1 is MNHNY and CDR2 is SVGAGI (reference sequence). The germline V and J ends were trimmed by 7 bases and 4 bases, with 17 bases remaining between them. This CDR3 is 14 amino acids long. In DNA, the CDR3 is TGTGCCAGCATTGGAGGGGGGTTCGGTTACGAGCAGTACTTC. Its translation is CASIGGGFGYEQYF.

The genes are TRBV7-8 and TRBJ2-1; D may be TRBD1 (6 bases). Per germline, CDR1 SGHVS and CDR2 FQNEAQ. The CDR3 totals 12 residues. The V and J ends lost 1 base and 9 bases respectively, with 7 bases between them. CDR3 region: CASSLGGGEQFF. The CDR3 DNA follows: TGTGCCAGCAGCTTAGGAGGGGGTGAGCAGTTCTTC.

In DNA, the CDR3 is TGCAGCGCTGGGCAGCCGTTTGAGCCCCAGCATTTT. The encoded protein is CSAGQPFEPQHF. V gene TRBV29-1 combines with J gene TRBJ1-5; no reliable D call. The germline gives CDR1 SQVTM, CDR2 ANQGSEA. The ends were cut back, 7 bases at V and 8 bases at J, with 15 bases in the middle. The CDR3 contains 12 residues.

This clone showed up just once. The chain combines TRBV30 with TRBJ1-2; D not certain. The germline V gene has CDR1 GTSNPN and CDR2 SVGIG (reference sequence). The CDR3 sequence is 14 residues long. V lost 0 bases and J lost 0, with 8 bases in between. DNA for the CDR3: TGTGCCTGGAGTGTACGGGAAGCTAACTATGGCTACACCTTC. Amino acids: CAWSVREANYGYTF.

The chain carries TRBV20-1 and TRBJ2-5, with D hard to call. With 0 bases removed from V and 5 bases from J, the gap between germline ends came to 4 bases. Germline V gives CDR1 DFQATT, CDR2 SNEGSKA (reference sequence). The length of the CDR3 is 11 residues. The CDR3 bases are TGCAGTGCTAGAGATGGCGAGACCCAGTACTTC. This translates into CSARDGETQYF.